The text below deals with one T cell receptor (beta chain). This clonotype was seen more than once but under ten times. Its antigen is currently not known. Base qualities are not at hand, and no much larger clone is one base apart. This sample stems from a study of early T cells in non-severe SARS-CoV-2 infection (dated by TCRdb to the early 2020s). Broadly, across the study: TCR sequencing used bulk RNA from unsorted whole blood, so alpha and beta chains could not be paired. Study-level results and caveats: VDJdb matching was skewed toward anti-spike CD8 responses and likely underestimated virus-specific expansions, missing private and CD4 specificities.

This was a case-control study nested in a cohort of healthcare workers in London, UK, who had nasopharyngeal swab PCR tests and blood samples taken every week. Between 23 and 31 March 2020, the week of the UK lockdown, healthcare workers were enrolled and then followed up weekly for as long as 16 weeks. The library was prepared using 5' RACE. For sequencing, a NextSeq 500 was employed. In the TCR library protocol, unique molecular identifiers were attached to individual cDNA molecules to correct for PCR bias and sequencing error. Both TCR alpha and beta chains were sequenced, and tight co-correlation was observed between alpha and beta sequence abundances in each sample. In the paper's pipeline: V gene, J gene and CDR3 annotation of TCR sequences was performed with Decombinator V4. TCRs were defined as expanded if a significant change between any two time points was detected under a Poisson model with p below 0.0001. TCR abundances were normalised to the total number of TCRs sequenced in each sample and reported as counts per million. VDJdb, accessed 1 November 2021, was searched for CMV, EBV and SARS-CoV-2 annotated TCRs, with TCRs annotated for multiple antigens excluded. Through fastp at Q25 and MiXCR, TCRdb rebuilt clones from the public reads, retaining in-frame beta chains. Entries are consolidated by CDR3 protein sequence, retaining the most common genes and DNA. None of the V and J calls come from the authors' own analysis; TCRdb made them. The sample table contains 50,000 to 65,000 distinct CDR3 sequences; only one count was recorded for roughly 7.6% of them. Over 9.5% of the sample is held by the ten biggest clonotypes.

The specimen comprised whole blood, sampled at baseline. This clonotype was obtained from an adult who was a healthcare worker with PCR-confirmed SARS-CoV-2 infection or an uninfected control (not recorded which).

The CDR3 protein sequence reads: CSLTEAFF. The nucleotide sequence reads TGCAGTTTAACTGAAGCTTTCTTT. The sequence is built from TRBV20-1 and TRBJ1-1, with the D gene not confidently named. The CDR3 has 8 amino acids, counting the end cysteine and phenylalanine. The read is trimmed to its CDR3 DNA, 24 bases read in frame from base 1. V is clipped by 8 bases and J by 5 bases, and the sequence between their germline boundaries is 3 bases long. From a lookup of the germline V gene (reference sequence), CDR1 and CDR2 are DFQATT and SNEGSKA.